Listed here are 25 T cell receptor beta chains from one sample, sequenced in a study of OX40 agonist ivuxolimab in advanced cancers. The table came from immunoSEQ multiplex PCR; TCRdb's copy has only in-frame clones and leaves some out. The repertoire includes more than 50,000 clones, more than 75% of them detected once, and approximately 2.6% sits in the top ten. Here the sequenced sample was CD4+ or CD8+ T cells sorted from blood, taken in a trial of the OX40 agonist ivuxolimab. Receptors originate from an adult with an advanced solid tumor such as melanoma, head and neck, liver or kidney cancer.

This chain connects TRBV5-1 to TRBJ1-4; 10 bases align to TRBD1. This CDR3 is 16 amino acids long. V dropped 2 bases and J dropped 7; count of bases not matched to a gene: 8. Germline loops: CDR1 SGHRS, CDR2 YFSETQ. CDR3: CASSLTGDRGREKLFF. In DNA form, the CDR3 reads TGCGCCAGCAGCTTAACCGGAGACAGGGGGCGTGAAAAACTGTTTTTT.

The V gene is TRBV5-1, the J gene TRBJ2-1; perhaps TRBD2 as D (7 bases). This CDR3 comprises 16 residues. Germline CDR1 and CDR2: SGHRS and YFSETQ. Trimming stripped 4 bases from V and 0 bases from J, with 14 bases between. The CDR3 DNA reads as TGCGCCAGCAGCAAAGGGGGGGCAAACTCCTACAATGAGCAGTTCTTC. Residues: CASSKGGANSYNEQFF.

The CDR3 loop is CAISAERDRDYGYTF. The CDR3 bases are TGTGCCATCAGCGCCGAGAGGGACAGAGACTATGGCTACACCTTC. The chain has TRBV10-3 and TRBJ1-2; 7 bases are a match to TRBD1. J lost 3 bases, V lost 6 bases, and 10 bases had no gene match. This CDR3 contains 15 residues. Germline V gene sequence: CDR1 ENHRY, CDR2 SYGVKD.

The V and J genes are TRBV7-9 and TRBJ2-3; the match to TRBD2 covers 8 bases. Trimming cost V 9 bases and J 4 bases; bases outside gene matches: 6. The CDR3 loop spans 13 amino acids. Per germline, CDR1 SEHNR and CDR2 FQNEAQ (reference sequence). This chain's CDR3 is CARGSGGSDTQYF. The CDR3 DNA follows: TGTGCCAGGGGGAGCGGGGGTTCAGATACGCAGTATTTT. Together with reference TRBV7-9 and TRBJ2-3, the CDR3 gives the full variable domain: DTGVSQNPRHKITKRGQNVTFRCDPISEHNRLYWYRQTLGQGPEFLTYFQNEAQLEKSRLLSDRFSAERPKGSFSTLEIQRTEQGDSAMYLCARGSGGSDTQYFGPGTRLTVL.

V is TRBV29-1 and J is TRBJ1-1; D remains ambiguous. The V end lost 0 bases, the J end lost 1 base, and 12 bases lay between the germline ends. The CDR3 sequence is 15 residues long. Germline V gives CDR1 SQVTM, CDR2 ANQGSEA. In DNA, the CDR3 is TGCAGCGTTGAAGATTTTGTCGAGGGGAACACTGAAGCTTTCTTT. It yields the protein CSVEDFVEGNTEAFF.

This chain uses TRBV2 with TRBJ1-5; no firm D call. This CDR3 contains 12 residues. Germline loops: CDR1 SNHLY, CDR2 FYNNEI. Trimming left V 6 bases short and J 4 bases short, with 7 bases between. CDR3: CASSKINQPQHF. In DNA form, the CDR3 reads TGTGCCAGCAGCAAAATAAATCAGCCCCAGCATTTT.

The chain is built from TRBV28 and TRBJ2-4; D may correspond to TRBD1 or TRBD2 (5 bases each). Germline V CDR1 and CDR2: MDHEN, SYDVKM. The CDR3 is made up of 16 amino acids. Trimming stripped 7 bases from V and 3 bases from J, with 19 bases between. DNA for the CDR3: TGTGCCAGCACCCCCCCGGGGACGGCGGGCAAAAACATTCAGTACTTC. Its protein product is CASTPPGTAGKNIQYF.

This clone showed up just once. One junction end disagrees with the germline gene, perhaps due to a read error. This chain uses TRBV6-1 with TRBJ1-2, with 7 bases lining up with TRBD1. The CDR3 loop spans 11 amino acids. CDR1 is MNHNS, CDR2 SASEGT, per germline. CDR3 bases: TGTGCCAGCAGGGGAGGGGGCCAGGCCCATTTC. Protein: CASRGGGQAHF.

This clone has just a few counts. V gene TRBV11-3 combines with J gene TRBJ2-1, with 15 bases aligning to TRBD2. This CDR3 has 15 residues. The V gene's germline CDR1 is SGHNT and CDR2 YENEEA. The V gene end was trimmed by 4 bases and the J gene end by 7 bases; junction bases not matched to a gene: 2. CDR3 sequence: CASSSGLAGGNEQFF. The CDR3 DNA follows: TGTGCCAGCAGCTCCGGACTAGCGGGGGGGAATGAGCAGTTCTTC.

V gene TRBV4-3 combines with J gene TRBJ2-5; D is uncertain. This CDR3 is built from 13 residues. The V gene lost 1 base and the J gene lost 5 bases, with 8 bases spanning the gap. Germline CDR1 is LGHNA and CDR2 is YSLEER. Here the CDR3 DNA reads TGCGCCAGCAGCCAAGGACTCCCCGAGACCCAGTACTTC. It encodes CASSQGLPETQYF.

The genes are TRBV11-3 and TRBJ1-6; D gene unclear. The CDR3 is made up of 14 amino acids. V lost 0 bases and J lost 4, with 4 bases in between. Germline V lookup: CDR1 SGHNT, CDR2 YENEEA. The CDR3 coding sequence is TGTGCCAGCAGCTTAGACGGATATAATTCACCCCTCCACTTT. Protein: CASSLDGYNSPLHF.

The V gene is TRBV19, the J gene TRBJ2-7; TRBD2 might be the D (7 bases). This CDR3 has 13 amino acids. Germline values: CDR1 LNHDA, CDR2 SQIVND (reference sequence). The V gene lost 9 bases and the J gene lost 3 bases, with 15 bases spanning the gap. In nucleotides, the CDR3 is TGTGCCAGCCGGGGGGCTCAGATCTACGAGCAGTACTTC. Its translation is CASRGAQIYEQYF.

The chain is built from TRBV9 and TRBJ2-7; 7 nucleotides match TRBD1. In germline, CDR1 is SGDLS, CDR2 YYNGEE. V shed 6 bases and J 3 bases; nucleotides not matched to a gene: 15. CDR3 length: 16 residues. In DNA form, the CDR3 reads TGTGCCAGCAACCACACCGAGGGGGCAGCGGACTACGAGCAGTACTTC. This translates into CASNHTEGAADYEQYF. Combining the CDR3 with reference TRBV9 and TRBJ2-7 gives the whole variable domain DSGVTQTPKHLITATGQRVTLRCSPRSGDLSVYWYQQSLDQGLQFLIQYYNGEERAKGNILERFSAQQFPDLHSELNLSSLELGDSALYFCASNHTEGAADYEQYFGPGTRLTVT.

V gene TRBV11-2 combines with J gene TRBJ2-1, with 7 bases fitting TRBD2. The V and J ends lost 3 bases and 5 bases, in that order; junction bases with no gene match: 10. In germline, CDR1 is SGHAT, CDR2 FQNNGV. This CDR3 spans 16 amino acids. The CDR3 DNA reads as TGTGCCAGCAGCTTGAGGAGCGGGGTGAATAACAATGAGCAGTTCTTC. This translates into CASSLRSGVNNNEQFF.

The J gene is TRBJ1-4, the V gene TRBV7-8; D uncertain. The CDR3 length is 11 residues. Per germline, CDR1 SGHVS and CDR2 FQNEAQ. Between the trimmed V and J ends, which lost 6 bases and 10 bases, there was a span of 9 bases. The CDR3 region is CASRETGKLFF. CDR3 coding DNA: TGTGCCAGCAGGGAGACGGGAAAACTGTTTTTT.

The chain joins TRBV7-8 to TRBJ2-5; D is unresolved. Trimming removed 2 bases from V and 1 base from J, with 17 bases in between. Germline-derived CDR1 and CDR2 are SGHVS and FQNEAQ. The CDR3 covers 17 residues. CDR3 loop: CASSLYAMGAFQETQYF. The DNA of the CDR3 is TGTGCCAGCAGCTTATACGCAATGGGTGCTTTCCAAGAGACCCAGTACTTC.

CDR3 residues: CASSQASLGLAGETQYF. The DNA for the CDR3 is TGTGCCAGCAGCCAGGCCTCCTTGGGACTAGCAGGGGAGACCCAGTACTTC. The rearrangement links TRBV4-2 to TRBJ2-5, with 9 bases aligning to TRBD2. The germline gives CDR1 LGHNA, CDR2 YNFKEQ. The V and J ends lost 3 bases and 5 bases, in that order; junction bases with no gene match: 13. The CDR3 is made up of 17 amino acids.

The rearrangement joins TRBV5-3 to TRBJ2-7; 9 bases match TRBD1. TRBV5-3 has ORF status, its function being uncertain. V lost 3 bases to trimming and J lost 4 bases; unmatched junction nucleotides: 11. The CDR3 extends over 16 amino acids. The CDR3 here is CARSWVKDRGEYEQYF. The CDR3 DNA sequence: TGTGCCAGAAGCTGGGTTAAGGACAGGGGAGAATACGAGCAGTACTTC.

The rearrangement uses TRBV7-2 and TRBJ2-5; D is perhaps TRBD1 or TRBD2 (5 bases each). Trimming stripped 5 bases from V and 4 bases from J, with 8 bases between. In germline, CDR1 is SGHTA, CDR2 FQGNSA. The CDR3 spans 12 residues. The CDR3 nucleotides read TGTGCCAGCAGCGGGGACCCAGAGACCCAGTACTTC. This codes for CASSGDPETQYF.

V usage is TRBV9 and J usage is TRBJ1-4, with D maybe TRBD1 (6 bases). This CDR3 spans 15 amino acids. Germline CDR1 SGDLS, CDR2 YYNGEE. Deletions cut 0 bases from V and 5 bases from J, with 11 bases between. The CDR3 here is CASSVAGAWNEKLFF. The DNA of the CDR3 is TGTGCCAGCAGCGTAGCGGGGGCCTGGAATGAAAAACTGTTTTTT. Using reference TRBV9 and TRBJ1-4 for the parts outside the CDR3, the full variable domain is DSGVTQTPKHLITATGQRVTLRCSPRSGDLSVYWYQQSLDQGLQFLIQYYNGEERAKGNILERFSAQQFPDLHSELNLSSLELGDSALYFCASSVAGAWNEKLFFGSGTQLSVL.

The rearrangement joins TRBV19 to TRBJ2-2; 7 bases match TRBD2. Trimming removed 4 bases from V and 7 bases from J; junction bases left unmatched: 3. This CDR3 contains 13 residues. The germline V gene has CDR1 LNHDA and CDR2 SQIVND (reference sequence). The CDR3 DNA follows: TGTGCCAGTAGTACCGCTAGCGGCGGGGAGCTGTTTTTT. The encoded protein is CASSTASGGELFF.

The chain links TRBV7-9 to TRBJ1-1; D is undetermined. The CDR3 runs 13 residues. V was cut by 5 bases and J by 5 bases, with 12 bases left in between. Germline V gene lookup returns CDR1 SEHNR and CDR2 FQNEAQ (reference sequence). For the CDR3, the DNA is TGTGCCAGCAGCCTAGGGCCGGAGACTGAAGCTTTCTTT. Protein sequence: CASSLGPETEAFF.

The chain uses TRBV28 and TRBJ1-5, with 12 bases that match TRBD1. Germline trimming cut 4 bases from V and 7 bases from J; bases unmatched to any gene: 8. The CDR3 has 16 amino acids. Germline V gene sequence: CDR1 MDHEN, CDR2 SYDVKM. CDR3 sequence reads: CASSYPGQGAGQPQHF. The CDR3, as DNA: TGTGCCAGCAGTTACCCGGGACAGGGGGCCGGCCAGCCCCAGCATTTT. The full variable domain, in which reference TRBV28 and TRBJ1-5 provide the parts outside the CDR3, is DVKVTQSSRYLVKRTGEKVFLECVQDMDHENMFWYRQDPGLGLRLIYFSYDVKMKEKGDIPEGYSVSREKKERFSLILESASTNQTSMYLCASSYPGQGAGQPQHFGDGTRLSIL.

This clone was picked up one time. The genes are TRBV30 and TRBJ1-3; D might be TRBD1 (6 bases). V was pared by 3 bases and J by 7 bases, with 10 bases between. This CDR3 has 12 amino acids. Per germline, CDR1 GTSNPN and CDR2 SVGIG (reference sequence). The CDR3 here is CAWSIQGNTIYF. CDR3 nucleotide sequence: TGTGCCTGGAGCATACAGGGTAACACCATATATTTT.

The chain carries TRBV6-6 and TRBJ1-2; 8 bases are a match to TRBD1. The length of the CDR3 is 14 residues. V was pared by 5 bases and J by 8 bases, with 10 bases of the junction left unmatched. Germline loops: CDR1 MNHNY, CDR2 SVGAGI (reference sequence). Here the CDR3 reads CASSSPDRARGYTF. The CDR3 bases are TGTGCCAGCAGTAGCCCGGACAGGGCTCGAGGCTACACCTTC.